This T cell receptor (beta chain) originates from a study of T cells in localized non-small cell lung cancer. With respect to this clone: No antigen is known for it.

There are 16 residues in the CDR3. Germline loops: CDR1 SGHKS, CDR2 YYEKEE (reference sequence). Germline trimming cut 4 bases from V and 4 bases from J; bases unmatched to any gene: 11. Whole-study findings and limits: Sequence data derive from only one tumor region, so heterogeneity remains possible. Maximal T cell clonality occurred in uninvolved adjacent lung, with tumor ranking below it. Longer overall survival was associated with a higher density of T cells in the blood.

Profiling relied on immunoSEQ multiplex PCR, and the TCRdb table lists in-frame clones only, not all of them. This sample yields about 72,000 clones, of which roughly 86% are seen a single time; approximately 12% belongs to the top ten. The origin of this receptor is an older female donor with stage I lung adenocarcinoma. Sequencing was performed on peripheral blood, taken before any cancer treatment. The genes are TRBV5-5 and TRBJ2-5, with TRBD2 matching over 9 bases. In DNA, the CDR3 is TGTGCCAGCAGCGTGCCGAGCGGGGGGAGTGGAGAGACCCAGTACTTC. It specifies CASSVPSGGSGETQYF.